This T cell receptor (beta chain) is from a study of blood T cell repertoires in COVID-19. As for the study in general: Nucleic acid was either cDNA or gDNA, and it came from T cells, B-cell-depleted T cells, or PBMCs.

The method was immunoSEQ multiplex PCR; TCRdb's version includes in-frame clones alone and lacks a portion of them. Counted here are 150,000 or so clones, 75% to 90% occurring once; the ten biggest clones make up 5.5% to 7.5%. The CDR3 covers 14 residues. Trimming removed 0 bases at V and 7 bases at J, with 11 bases between. Germline loops: CDR1 SGHAT, CDR2 FQNNGV. Sequenced input: peripheral blood. V usage is TRBV11-2 and J usage is TRBJ2-3, with a possible D match to TRBD2 (5 bases). The TCR was taken from a man at least 80 years old with acute or convalescent COVID-19. Here the CDR3 reads CASSLDLGANTQYF. The DNA for the CDR3 is TGTGCCAGCAGCTTAGATCTGGGAGCGAATACGCAGTATTTT.